The rows below give T cell receptor beta chains drawn from one sample of a study of CD8+ T cells in alopecia areata. The repertoire was sequenced with immunoSEQ multiplex PCR; TCRdb's copy has only in-frame clones and lacks some. The sample has roughly 150,000 clones; approximately 53% are singletons. Material: CD8+ T cells sorted from blood, obtained at week 0. The receptors stem from a human donor with alopecia areata. Both conserved end residues are trimmed from each CDR3. Each record gives: clone size, V gene, J gene, CDR3 protein. A clone size is listed for some rows: how often the clone was seen (once, few, many), or a class if it is expanded.

.,TRBV27,TRBJ1-1,ASSTRPKTGSTEAF
.,TRBV27,TRBJ2-5,ASSLTGYQETQY
.,TRBV11-2,TRBJ2-7,ASSGQNEQY
.,TRBV11-2,TRBJ2-5,ASSRGGTALRETQY
.,TRBV5-6,TRBJ2-1,ASIAWASGYNEQF
.,TRBV29-1,TRBJ2-2,SVVAELAGELF
.,TRBV6-4,TRBJ2-2,ASSAVAANTGELF
few,TRBV15,TRBJ2-1,ATARSGSYNEQF
.,TRBV6-4,TRBJ2-1,ASKPDPSQYNEQF
few,TRBV7-8,TRBJ2-2,ASLENTGELF
.,TRBV7-8,TRBJ1-2,ASSLGTGVNGYT
.,TRBV6-6,TRBJ2-1,ASSYVEYNEQF
.,TRBV27,TRBJ2-7,ASSFGPNYEQY
.,TRBV4-3,TRBJ2-7,ASSQEGGGSYEQY
.,TRBV5-1,TRBJ2-4,ASSLRGEMGVLLDIQY
.,TRBV5-4,TRBJ2-1,ASSLASRDEQF
.,TRBV11-2,TRBJ2-1,ASSLALTTGEHEQF
few,TRBV27,TRBJ1-2,ASSPPGFYGYT
.,TRBV30,TRBJ1-1,AWDTGEENTEAF
once,TRBV9,TRBJ1-1,ASSPTGLRDTEAF
.,TRBV5-6,TRBJ2-1,ASSFQGTYNEQF
.,TRBV9,TRBJ2-6,ASSATLSPLSGANVLT
.,TRBV4-3,TRBJ2-3,ASSQDLGLASDTQY
.,TRBV6-5,TRBJ2-1,ASSSGYNEQF
.,TRBV30,TRBJ1-2,ACPDPEGYT
few,TRBV29-1,TRBJ1-2,SVEGGGYLGYT
.,TRBV21-1,TRBJ1-5,ASSKGGQGRRNQPQH
.,TRBV2,TRBJ1-2,ASTRGQGYT
.,TRBV30,TRBJ1-1,AWSRGIGITEAF
once,TRBV25-1,TRBJ2-3,ASSDRGTGDFTDTQY
.,TRBV6-5,TRBJ2-7,ASSPHGDSYEQY
.,TRBV19,TRBJ2-1,ASGADSINEQF
.,TRBV7-3,TRBJ2-3,ASSSAVSDTQY
.,TRBV5-1,TRBJ1-1,ASSSTGGTEAF
.,TRBV6-4,TRBJ2-3,ASSRGGASTDTQY
.,TRBV30,TRBJ1-1,AWSGTGGTEAF
.,TRBV23-1,TRBJ1-2,ASKSRTTSYGYT
few,TRBV29-1,TRBJ1-1,SVGNEAF
few,TRBV13,TRBJ2-1,ASSDNEQF
.,TRBV29-1,TRBJ1-1,SAPIQSTEAF
.,TRBV2,TRBJ1-5,ASSHRGGNQPQH
.,TRBV30,TRBJ1-1,AWGPGRNTEAF
.,TRBV11-2,TRBJ2-3,ASRGQGSDTQY
few,TRBV7-8,TRBJ2-1,ASSLTGRDNEQF
.,TRBV7-3,TRBJ1-2,ASSLGQGDYGYT
.,TRBV4-3,TRBJ2-5,ASSQDSGEQETQY
.,TRBV29-1,TRBJ2-3,SVVGTGSWDTDTQY
.,TRBV29-1,TRBJ2-1,SVRTGNNEQF
.,TRBV12-5,TRBJ2-7,ASGLVQGTAYEQY
.,TRBV5-1,TRBJ1-1,ASSLETGGWDTEAF